The present entry profiles one TCR beta chain with its context. This entry is derived from a study of shared clonotypes between healthy human individuals. Several immunoSEQ 96-well plates shared each subset's DNA, each plate a replicate. Method: immunoSEQ multiplex PCR; TCRdb's copy keeps in-frame clones and lacks some. The data contain around 300,000 clones, 80% to 90% of them singletons. Germline assignment: CDR1 GTSNPN and CDR2 SVGIG (reference sequence). The V gene end was trimmed by 0 bases and the J gene end by 9 bases; junction bases not matched to a gene: 0. The CDR3 is 14 amino acids. CD8 memory was a combination of CD45RO+ cells and CCR7-negative CD45RA+ TemRA cells.

Sequenced material: memory CD8+ T cells sorted from blood. Subset reported: CD45RO+ cells pooled with CCR7-negative TemRA cells. The receptor's source is a man younger than 30 in good health. The chain has TRBV30 and TRBJ1-6; TRBD1 agrees at 12 bases. CDR3 sequence: CAWSVGQGASPLHF. The CDR3 coding sequence is TGTGCCTGGAGTGTGGGACAGGGGGCTTCACCCCTCCACTTT.